This T cell receptor (beta chain) originates from a study of T-cell memory formation after mild COVID-19. Findings and caveats of the study: Some clones that responded were present in memory (sampled pre-infection), which suggests cross-reactive memory joined.

The V segment lost 3 bases and the J segment 1 base; nucleotides outside the gene matches: 2. The CDR3 runs 14 residues. From germline, CDR1 is SNHLY and CDR2 FYNNEI. TCRdb itself ran the 5' RACE reads through MiXCR, one entry per CDR3 protein. Seen here are 240,000 or so distinct CDR3 sequences, 7.5% to 10% observed once, and the top ten hold more than 20%. Comments on this clonotype: Its antigen is unknown.

The rearrangement uses TRBV2 and TRBJ1-1; 7 nucleotides align to TRBD1. This TCR came from a man between 18 and 35 years old who had mild COVID-19 (a few samples of this study predate the infection). Cell type and time point are not known. The sample was PBMCs or a T cell subset sorted from them (not recorded which). CDR3 amino acids: CASSDRDRNTEAFF. As DNA, the CDR3 is TGTGCCAGCAGTGACCGGGACAGGAACACTGAAGCTTTCTTT.